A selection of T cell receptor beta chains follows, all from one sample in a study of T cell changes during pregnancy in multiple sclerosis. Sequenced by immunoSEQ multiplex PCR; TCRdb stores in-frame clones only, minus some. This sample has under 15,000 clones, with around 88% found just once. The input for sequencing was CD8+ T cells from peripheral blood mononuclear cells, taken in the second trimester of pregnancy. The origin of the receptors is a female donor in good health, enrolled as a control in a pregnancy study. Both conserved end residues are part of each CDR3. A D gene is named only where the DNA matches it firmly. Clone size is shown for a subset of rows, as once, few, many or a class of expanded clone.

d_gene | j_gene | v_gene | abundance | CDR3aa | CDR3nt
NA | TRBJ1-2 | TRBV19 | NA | CASSISTGGYGYTF | TGTGCCAGTAGTATATCCACAGGCGGCTATGGCTACACCTTC
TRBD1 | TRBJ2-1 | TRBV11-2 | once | CASSLVDRGDEQFF | TGTGCCAGCAGCTTAGTCGACAGGGGGGATGAGCAGTTCTTC
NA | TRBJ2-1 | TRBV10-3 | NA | CAISARVRDVYNEQFF | TGTGCCATCAGTGCCCGGGTCAGGGATGTTTACAATGAGCAGTTCTTC
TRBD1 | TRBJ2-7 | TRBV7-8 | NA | CASTPGWTGAYEQYF | TGTGCCAGCACCCCAGGATGGACAGGGGCATACGAGCAGTACTTC
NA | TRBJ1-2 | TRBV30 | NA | CAWTSGIDYGYTF | TGTGCCTGGACTTCGGGGATTGACTATGGCTACACCTTC
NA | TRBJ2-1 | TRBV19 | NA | CASSPVVASDEQFF | TGTGCCAGTAGTCCCGTAGTCGCCAGCGATGAGCAGTTCTTC
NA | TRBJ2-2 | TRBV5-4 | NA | CASSFSAGELFF | TGTGCCAGCAGCTTCTCGGCCGGGGAGCTGTTTTTT
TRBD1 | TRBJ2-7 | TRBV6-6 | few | CASRRQGRYEQYF | TGTGCCAGCAGGAGACAGGGGCGTTACGAGCAGTACTTC
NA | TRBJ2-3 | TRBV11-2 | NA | CASSLEISAYSPQYF | TGTGCCAGCAGCTTAGAAATTAGCGCCTACAGCCCGCAGTATTTT
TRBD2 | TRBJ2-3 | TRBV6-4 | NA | CASSEGSGRPTDTQYF | TGTGCCAGCAGTGAAGGAAGCGGGAGGCCCACAGATACGCAGTATTTT
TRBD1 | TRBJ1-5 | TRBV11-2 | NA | CASSQGGHQPQHF | TGTGCCAGCAGCCAGGGGGGCCATCAGCCCCAGCATTTT
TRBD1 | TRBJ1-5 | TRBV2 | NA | CASKDRGGNQPQHF | TGTGCCAGCAAGGACAGGGGAGGCAATCAGCCCCAGCATTTT
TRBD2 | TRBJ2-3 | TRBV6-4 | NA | CASSAGAGVRDTQYF | TGTGCCAGCAGTGCAGGAGCGGGAGTTAGAGATACGCAGTATTTT
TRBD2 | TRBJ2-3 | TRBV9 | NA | CASSAEGLAGGQYF | TGTGCCAGCAGCGCCGAGGGACTAGCGGGGGGGCAGTATTTT
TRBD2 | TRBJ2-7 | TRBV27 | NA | CASSPEPGLGYEQYF | TGTGCCAGCAGCCCCGAACCGGGACTAGGCTACGAGCAGTACTTC
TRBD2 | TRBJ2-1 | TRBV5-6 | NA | CASSLGLAGELNEQFF | TGTGCCAGCAGCTTGGGACTAGCGGGAGAGTTGAATGAGCAGTTCTTC
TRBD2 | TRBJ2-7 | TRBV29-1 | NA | CSVESPGGRNEQYF | TGCAGCGTTGAATCACCGGGAGGGAGAAACGAGCAGTACTTC
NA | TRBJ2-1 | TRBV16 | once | CASSHRERWGNEQFF | TGTGCCAGCAGCCACCGGGAGCGCTGGGGGAATGAGCAGTTCTTC
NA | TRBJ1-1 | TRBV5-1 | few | CASSLEQQNTEAFF | TGCGCCAGCAGCTTGGAACAGCAGAACACTGAAGCTTTCTTT
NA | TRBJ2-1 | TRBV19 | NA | CASSIGLYNEQFF | TGTGCCAGTAGTATAGGACTATACAATGAGCAGTTCTTC
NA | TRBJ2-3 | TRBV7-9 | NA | CASSSSGGADTQYF | TGTGCCAGCAGCTCCTCCGGCGGCGCAGATACGCAGTATTTT
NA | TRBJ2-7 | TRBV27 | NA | CASSSPGLSYEQYF | TGTGCCAGCAGTTCGCCCGGTTTGTCCTACGAGCAGTACTTC
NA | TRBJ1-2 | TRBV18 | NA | CASSGGEGVGYTF | TGTGCCAGCTCGGGTGGCGAGGGCGTTGGCTACACCTTC
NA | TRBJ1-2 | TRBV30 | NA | CAWSPTGYGYTF | TGTGCCTGGAGTCCAACCGGCTATGGCTACACCTTC
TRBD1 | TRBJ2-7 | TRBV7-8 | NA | CASLSGQGAYEQYF | TGTGCCAGCTTGAGTGGACAGGGGGCCTACGAGCAGTACTTC
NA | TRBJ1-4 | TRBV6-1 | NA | CASSDQRGGNEKLFF | TGTGCCAGCAGTGACCAAAGAGGGGGTAATGAAAAACTGTTTTTT
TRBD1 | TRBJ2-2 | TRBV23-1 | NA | CASSHDPGQTFTGELFF | TGCGCCAGCAGTCATGATCCGGGACAGACCTTCACCGGGGAGCTGTTTTTT
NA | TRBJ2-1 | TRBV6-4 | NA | CASSDTDNNEQFF | TGTGCCAGCAGTGACACGGACAACAATGAGCAGTTCTTC
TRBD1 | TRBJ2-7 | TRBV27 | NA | CASTSLAGTGGYEQYF | TGTGCCAGCACATCCTTGGCCGGGACAGGGGGCTACGAGCAGTACTTC
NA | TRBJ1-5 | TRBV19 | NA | CASSILPGVHQPQHF | TGTGCCAGTAGTATCTTACCAGGGGTCCATCAGCCCCAGCATTTT
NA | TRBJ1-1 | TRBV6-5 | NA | CASSYSTAGGAFF | TGTGCCAGCAGTTACTCGACGGCCGGCGGGGCTTTCTTT
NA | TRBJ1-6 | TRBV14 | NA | CASSQAGNSPLHF | TGTGCCAGCAGCCAAGCAGGGAATTCACCCCTCCACTTT
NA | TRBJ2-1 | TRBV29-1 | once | CSVWTGHEQFF | TGCAGCGTCTGGACTGGCCACGAGCAGTTCTTC
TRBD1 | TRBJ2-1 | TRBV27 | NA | CASSPQGPLVVNEQFF | TGTGCCAGCAGTCCACAGGGGCCCCTGGTCGTCAATGAGCAGTTCTTC
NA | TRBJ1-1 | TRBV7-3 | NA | CASSPGIRQKAFF | TGTGCCAGCAGCCCCGGCATCAGACAGAAAGCTTTCTTT
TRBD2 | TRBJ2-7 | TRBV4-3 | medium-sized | CASSQRLAESYEQYF | TGCGCCAGCAGCCAACGACTAGCGGAGTCCTACGAGCAGTACTTC
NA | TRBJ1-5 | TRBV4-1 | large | CASSQDKDRTMTDQPQHF | TGCGCCAGCAGCCAAGATAAAGACCGGACAATGACGGATCAGCCCCAGCATTTT
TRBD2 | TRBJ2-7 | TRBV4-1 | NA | CASSQETGLASEQYF | TGCGCCAGCAGCCAAGAGACGGGACTAGCATCCGAGCAGTACTTC